This TCR beta chain was profiled in a study of blood T cell repertoires in COVID-19. Sequencing used immunoSEQ multiplex PCR; TCRdb keeps in-frame clones, though not all of them. The table includes about 89,000 clones, more than 80% detected once. This clone was recorded a few times. The CDR3 covers 15 residues. Trimming removed 5 bases from V and 6 bases from J; junction bases left unmatched: 8. Germline loops: CDR1 KGHSH, CDR2 LQKENI. Sequencing used peripheral blood. The receptor comes from an elderly woman with acute or convalescent COVID-19. The J gene is TRBJ2-1, the V gene TRBV18, with 9 bases matching TRBD1. For the CDR3, the DNA is TGTGCCAGCTCATATCTATCGGACAGGGGCAATGAGCAGTTCTTC. Protein sequence: CASSYLSDRGNEQFF.